One and the same sample provided the 30 T cell receptor beta chains below, sequenced in a study of T cell changes during pregnancy in multiple sclerosis. Sequenced by immunoSEQ multiplex PCR; TCRdb stores in-frame clones only, minus some. The table lists 40,000 to 50,000 clones, 91% of them singletons. The sequencing here drew on CD4+ T cells from peripheral blood mononuclear cells, taken after pregnancy. The receptor set was obtained from a female donor in good health, enrolled as a control in a pregnancy study.

This rearrangement joins TRBV5-4 to TRBJ2-7; TRBD1 is a possible D gene (6 bases). Trimming took 6 bases from V and 5 from J, leaving 12 bases between them. Germline assignment: CDR1 SGHNT and CDR2 YYREEE (reference sequence). The CDR3 consists of 12 residues. CDR3 DNA: TGTGCCAGCAACCCTGAGGGGGACGAGCAGTACTTC. Translating it yields CASNPEGDEQYF.

The rearrangement uses TRBV27 and TRBJ1-5; D uncertain. Germline CDR1 reads MNHEY; CDR2 reads SMNVEV (reference sequence). The CDR3 covers 13 residues. Trimming shortened V by 8 bases and J by 5 bases, and 13 bases separated the two germline ends. CDR3 nucleotides: TGTGCCAGCCGACAAATGCGAGATCAGCCCCAGCATTTT. As protein: CASRQMRDQPQHF.

This chain joins TRBV2 and TRBJ2-2; 12 bases are a match to TRBD1. With 8 bases clipped from V and 6 bases from J, the junction kept 4 bases outside the gene matches. The CDR3 contains 14 residues. Per the germline V gene, CDR1 is SNHLY and CDR2 is FYNNEI. CDR3 sequence: CASGGQGAPGELFF. The CDR3, as DNA: TGTGCCAGCGGGGGACAGGGGGCACCCGGGGAGCTGTTTTTT.

CDR3 nucleotides: TGCGCCAGCAGCTGGGGCGGGGGTACCTACAATGAGCAGTTCTTC. It translates to CASSWGGGTYNEQFF. V is TRBV5-1 and J is TRBJ2-1; 7 nucleotides align to TRBD2. Trimming took 3 bases from V and 2 from J; bases not matched to a gene: 5. In germline, CDR1 is SGHRS, CDR2 YFSETQ. The CDR3 extends over 15 amino acids.

CDR3 coding DNA: TGTGCCAGCTCACCGACAGGGGAAGGCTCTGGAAACACCATATATTTT. Translating gives CASSPTGEGSGNTIYF. This chain joins TRBV18 and TRBJ1-3, with 8 nucleotides matching TRBD1. With V trimmed by 3 bases and J by 0 bases, 4 bases remained unmatched. The CDR3 has 16 residues. Germline-derived CDR1 and CDR2 are KGHSH and LQKENI.

This clone was counted between two and nine times. The rearrangement uses TRBV6-1 and TRBJ2-7, with 11 bases aligning to TRBD1. This CDR3 has 13 amino acids. Germline CDR1 and CDR2: MNHNS and SASEGT. V dropped 6 bases and J dropped 2; count of bases not matched to a gene: 0. Here the CDR3 reads CASRDRGPYEQYF. The CDR3 DNA sequence: TGTGCCAGCAGGGACAGGGGGCCCTACGAGCAGTACTTC.

The J gene is TRBJ1-3, the V gene TRBV6-6; no definite D call. This CDR3 is 11 amino acids long. The V end lost 5 bases, the J end lost 4 bases, and 3 bases lay between the germline ends. From germline, CDR1 is MNHNY and CDR2 SVGAGI (reference sequence). CDR3 sequence (DNA): TGTGCCAGCAGTGCGGGAAACACCATATATTTT. Amino acid sequence: CASSAGNTIYF.

CDR3 bases: TGTGCCAGCAGGGCGGACAGGTCCTCCTACAATGAGCAGTTCTTC. Its translation: CASRADRSSYNEQFF. This rearrangement joins TRBV2 to TRBJ2-1; TRBD1 aligns across 7 bases. Germline V gives CDR1 SNHLY, CDR2 FYNNEI. V lost 6 bases to trimming and J lost 0 bases; unmatched junction nucleotides: 5. The CDR3 has 15 amino acids. The full variable domain, its missing parts supplied by reference TRBV2 and TRBJ2-1, is EPEVTQTPSHQVTQMGQEVILRCVPISNHLYFYWYRQILGQKVEFLVSFYNNEISEKSEIFDDQFSVERPDGSNFTLKIRSTKLEDSAMYFCASRADRSSYNEQFFGPGTRLTVL.

The V call is TRBV27, the J call TRBJ1-1; the match to TRBD1 covers 7 bases. The V and J ends lost 6 bases and 0 bases, in that order; junction bases with no gene match: 4. The CDR3 consists of 14 residues. Germline values: CDR1 MNHEY, CDR2 SMNVEV (reference sequence). The CDR3 DNA reads as TGTGCCAGCAGGACAGGGCTGATGAACACTGAAGCTTTCTTT. Translating it yields CASRTGLMNTEAFF.

J is TRBJ2-3 and V is TRBV4-2; 12 bases agree with TRBD2. The CDR3 has 19 residues. With 0 bases clipped from V and 4 bases from J, the junction kept 11 bases outside the gene matches. Germline V gives CDR1 LGHNA, CDR2 YNFKEQ. The CDR3 DNA reads as TGTGCCAGCAGCCAAGATAAGGCTAGCGGGGGGGCTCGTTCAGATACGCAGTATTTT. It yields the protein CASSQDKASGGARSDTQYF.

This clone showed up just once. The chain couples TRBV10-3 to TRBJ1-5; maybe TRBD1 (5 bases). Germline CDR1 is ENHRY and CDR2 is SYGVKD. This CDR3 has 16 residues. Trimming removed 2 bases at V and 2 bases at J, with 13 bases between. CDR3: CAISEGRGGGNQPQHF. The CDR3 DNA follows: TGTGCCATCAGTGAGGGGCGGGGCGGCGGCAATCAGCCCCAGCATTTT.

V gene TRBV7-7 combines with J gene TRBJ2-1, with 10 bases fitting TRBD2. Germline V gene data show CDR1 as SSHAT and CDR2 as FNYEAQ (reference sequence). The V and J ends lost 5 bases and 6 bases, in that order; junction bases with no gene match: 7. There are 15 residues in the CDR3. The CDR3 DNA sequence: TGTGCCAGCAGCCAAGGTAGCGGGGGGCGCAATGAGCAGTTCTTC. Its translation: CASSQGSGGRNEQFF.

This sequence joins TRBV7-8 and TRBJ2-6; D ambiguous. Germline loops: CDR1 SGHVS, CDR2 FQNEAQ. This CDR3 has 16 residues. V was clipped by 3 bases and J by 0 bases, with 9 bases between them. The CDR3: CASSFSHYSGANVLTF. CDR3 DNA sequence: TGTGCCAGCAGCTTCTCTCACTACTCTGGGGCCAACGTCCTGACTTTC.

The rearrangement links TRBV28 to TRBJ1-1, with 8 bases matching TRBD1. V lost 8 bases to trimming and J lost 0 bases; unmatched junction nucleotides: 23. The CDR3 has 20 amino acids. CDR1 is MDHEN and CDR2 is SYDVKM in the germline V gene. In DNA form, the CDR3 reads TGTGCCAGCCTTACCCTCCGACAGGACAGGGCAGATCGAATGAACACTGAAGCTTTCTTT. Residues: CASLTLRQDRADRMNTEAFF.

The CDR3 protein is CASSHRLLAGVVHNEQFF. The CDR3 coding sequence is TGCGCCAGCAGCCATAGACTACTAGCGGGGGTTGTCCACAATGAGCAGTTCTTC. The rearrangement joins TRBV4-1 to TRBJ2-1; TRBD2 aligns across 11 bases. Germline lookup yields CDR1 MGHRA and CDR2 YSYEKL. The CDR3 is made up of 18 amino acids. J lost 5 bases, V lost 3 bases, and 12 bases had no gene match.

This chain uses TRBV5-1 with TRBJ2-3; 16 nucleotides line up with TRBD2. V lost 4 bases and J lost 5; bases outside the gene matches: 4. CDR1 and CDR2 from the germline V gene are SGHRS and YFSETQ. The CDR3 extends over 16 amino acids. The CDR3 DNA reads as TGCGCCAGCAGCCAGGGACTAGCGGGGGGGCTAGATACGCAGTATTTT. It is translated as CASSQGLAGGLDTQYF.

The chain is built from TRBV2 and TRBJ1-1; 7 positions match TRBD1. Germline lookup yields CDR1 SNHLY and CDR2 FYNNEI. V gave up 6 bases and J gave up 3 bases; unmatched junction bases: 4. The CDR3 totals 13 residues. The CDR3 DNA follows: TGTGCCAGCAGACAGGGGCCCGACACTGAAGCTTTCTTT. Its protein is CASRQGPDTEAFF.

This clone came up a few times. The chain combines TRBV27 with TRBJ1-2; weak D call: TRBD1 (6 bases). Trimming pared 3 bases from V and 8 bases from J, leaving 10 bases between. Germline V lookup: CDR1 MNHEY, CDR2 SMNVEV (reference sequence). The CDR3 consists of 12 residues. Written as DNA, the CDR3 is TGTGCCAGCAGTTTGAAGGGGGTAGGCTACACCTTC. As protein: CASSLKGVGYTF.

The rearrangement joins TRBV9 to TRBJ2-2; maybe TRBD1 (5 bases). V was trimmed by 3 bases and J by 7 bases, leaving 19 bases between them. Germline loops: CDR1 SGDLS, CDR2 YYNGEE. CDR3 length equals 16 residues. CDR3 DNA: TGTGCCAGCAGCGCGAGTTGGGCAGGGAACGGCGGGGAGCTGTTTTTT. Translated, it gives CASSASWAGNGGELFF.

The chain recombines TRBV27 with TRBJ1-2; 10 bases map to TRBD1. This CDR3 spans 16 amino acids. Germline loops: CDR1 MNHEY, CDR2 SMNVEV (reference sequence). Trimming at V came to 5 bases and at J to 4 bases, leaving 10 bases not matched to a gene. CDR3 bases: TGTGCCAGCAGTCCCGCGGGACAGGGGTTCGGCTATGGCTACACCTTC. It yields the protein CASSPAGQGFGYGYTF.

Only one count was recorded for this clone. This chain joins TRBV5-4 and TRBJ2-6, with TRBD2 as a possible D gene (6 bases). V was cut by 9 bases and J by 4 bases, with 14 bases left in between. Per germline, CDR1 SGHNT and CDR2 YYREEE (reference sequence). This CDR3 contains 14 residues. CDR3 DNA sequence: TGTGCCATTGCCCGGAGGGGCGGGGCCAACGTCCTGACTTTC. Translation gives CAIARRGGANVLTF.

V and J are TRBV5-1 and TRBJ2-7, with D hard to call. The CDR3 contains 15 residues. CDR1 is SGHRS and CDR2 is YFSETQ in the germline V gene. The V end was cut by 1 base, the J end by 3 bases, with 14 bases between. CDR3 loop: CASSLSKQQIYEQYF. In DNA form, the CDR3 reads TGCGCCAGCAGCTTGAGTAAGCAACAGATCTACGAGCAGTACTTC. Combining the CDR3 with reference TRBV5-1 and TRBJ2-7 gives the whole variable domain KAGVTQTPRYLIKTRGQQVTLSCSPISGHRSVSWYQQTPGQGLQFLFEYFSETQRNKGNFPGRFSGRQFSNSRSEMNVSTLELGDSALYLCASSLSKQQIYEQYFGPGTRLTVT.

The rearrangement uses TRBV16 and TRBJ1-5; D might be TRBD1 (5 bases). In germline, CDR1 is KGHSY, CDR2 FQNENV. Trimming stripped 1 base from V and 3 bases from J, with 10 bases between. This CDR3 has 15 amino acids. The CDR3 loop reads CASSQYATDNQPQHF. The DNA for the CDR3 is TGTGCCAGCAGCCAATATGCGACAGACAATCAGCCCCAGCATTTT.

CDR3 coding DNA: TGTGCCAGCAGCCTCGGACTAGCGGGAGGCACCTACGAGCAGTACTTC. Its protein is CASSLGLAGGTYEQYF. The chain joins TRBV13 to TRBJ2-7, with 14 bases that match TRBD2. This CDR3 contains 16 residues. Germline V CDR1 and CDR2: PRHDT, FYEKMQ (reference sequence). V trimming: 5 bases; J trimming: 2 bases; junction bases outside the gene matches: 5. The full variable domain, completed using reference TRBV13 and TRBJ2-7, is AAGVIQSPRHLIKEKRETATLKCYPIPRHDTVYWYQQGPGQDPQFLISFYEKMQSDKGSIPDRFSAQQFSDYHSELNMSSLELGDSALYFCASSLGLAGGTYEQYFGPGTRLTVT.

The sample holds one count of this clone. The chain couples TRBV10-3 to TRBJ1-4; D call uncertain. Germline CDR1 reads ENHRY; CDR2 reads SYGVKD. This CDR3 is built from 16 residues. V was shortened by 0 bases and J by 3 bases, with 11 bases between the two germline ends. The CDR3 DNA is TGTGCCATCAGTGAGTCGGAGGGCTTGGCTAATGAAAAACTGTTTTTT. This translates into CAISESEGLANEKLFF.

The V call is TRBV29-1, the J call TRBJ1-2, with 7 bases that match TRBD1. CDR3 length: 14 amino acids. V dropped 4 bases and J dropped 2; count of bases not matched to a gene: 7. Germline CDR1 SQVTM, CDR2 ANQGSEA. CDR3 coding DNA: TGCAGCGTTGGACAGGGAGAAGGAAACTATGGCTACACCTTC. It specifies CSVGQGEGNYGYTF.

The chain has TRBV5-6 and TRBJ1-2, with no clear D. Germline assignment: CDR1 SGHDT and CDR2 YYEEEE. The CDR3 runs to 12 residues. The V end lost 0 bases, the J end lost 5 bases, and 5 bases lay between the germline ends. The CDR3 here is CASSLAPYGYTF. The CDR3, as DNA: TGTGCCAGCAGCTTGGCCCCGTATGGCTACACCTTC.

This chain connects TRBV10-3 to TRBJ2-3; D might be TRBD1 (5 bases). CDR3 length equals 16 residues. The germline V gene encodes CDR1 ENHRY and CDR2 SYGVKD. Trimming cost V 2 bases and J 1 base, with 13 bases left between them. Here the CDR3 reads CAISETGITGTDTQYF. The CDR3 region has the DNA TGTGCCATCAGTGAGACAGGAATAACTGGCACAGATACGCAGTATTTT.

This chain connects TRBV7-9 to TRBJ1-2; a possible D gene is TRBD1 (6 bases). This CDR3 spans 18 amino acids. Germline V gives CDR1 SEHNR, CDR2 FQNEAQ (reference sequence). The V end was cut by 1 base, the J end by 3 bases, with 21 bases between. The CDR3 spells CASSLGSLRGRVDYGYTF. Written as DNA, the CDR3 is TGTGCCAGCAGCTTAGGGTCGTTGCGGGGGCGCGTAGACTATGGCTACACCTTC.

A single count supports this clone. CDR3 DNA: TGTGCCAGCTCACCCCCCCTCCGGGAAGCGGGGGATCGCTACAATGAGCAGTTCTTC. The encoded protein is CASSPPLREAGDRYNEQFF. The chain recombines TRBV18 with TRBJ2-1; 8 nucleotides line up with TRBD2. Germline V gene sequence: CDR1 KGHSH, CDR2 LQKENI. The CDR3 is made up of 19 amino acids. Germline trimming cut 3 bases from V and 3 bases from J; bases unmatched to any gene: 16.